What follows are 19 T cell receptor beta chains derived from one specimen sequenced in a study of OX40 agonist ivuxolimab in advanced cancers. Some clones are missing from TCRdb's copy, which holds only in-frame ones; the method was immunoSEQ multiplex PCR. Among roughly 40,000 clones listed, 85% to 95% were seen once. The material sequenced was CD4+ or CD8+ T cells sorted from blood, taken in a trial of the OX40 agonist ivuxolimab. These receptors all come from an adult with an advanced solid tumor such as melanoma, head and neck, liver or kidney cancer.

The chain has TRBV11-2 and TRBJ1-1; D may be TRBD1 (5 bases). The CDR3 extends over 13 amino acids. The V end was cut by 1 base, the J end by 4 bases, with 7 bases between. Looked up from germline, CDR1 is SGHAT and CDR2 is FQNNGV. In DNA form, the CDR3 reads TGTGCCAGCAGCTTAGCCGGGGGCACTGAAGCTTTCTTT. Translation gives CASSLAGGTEAFF.

This chain connects TRBV9 to TRBJ2-1; no reliable D call. The CDR3 is 12 residues long. V lost 3 bases, J lost 6 bases, and 7 bases lay in between. CDR1 and CDR2 from the germline V gene are SGDLS and YYNGEE. The CDR3 DNA reads as TGTGCCAGCAGCGGCCCTGGCAATGAGCAGTTCTTC. Translated: CASSGPGNEQFF.

V gene TRBV4-1 combines with J gene TRBJ2-7; TRBD1 matches 7 bases. The V and J ends lost 3 bases and 2 bases, in that order; junction bases with no gene match: 1. Germline loops: CDR1 MGHRA, CDR2 YSYEKL. The CDR3 consists of 13 residues. As DNA, the CDR3 is TGCGCCAGCAGCCAGGACAGGACCTACGAGCAGTACTTC. Protein sequence: CASSQDRTYEQYF.

The chain combines TRBV28 with TRBJ1-1; D gene ambiguous. V gave up 2 bases and J gave up 4 bases, with 11 bases separating them. CDR1 and CDR2 (germline): MDHEN, SYDVKM. The CDR3 is 14 residues long. The CDR3 is CASSLGGLGTEAFF. DNA for the CDR3: TGTGCCAGCAGTTTAGGAGGGCTGGGCACTGAAGCTTTCTTT.

The chain links TRBV4-1 to TRBJ2-5; 7 nucleotides align to TRBD1. The V gene's germline CDR1 is MGHRA and CDR2 YSYEKL. The V segment lost 3 bases and the J segment 3 bases; nucleotides outside the gene matches: 13. The length of the CDR3 is 17 residues. The CDR3 is CASSHDLSRDREETQYF. The CDR3 nucleotides are TGCGCCAGCAGCCACGATCTGAGTAGGGACAGAGAAGAGACCCAGTACTTC.

V and J are TRBV4-1 and TRBJ2-7; D is perhaps TRBD2 (5 bases). Germline V gene data show CDR1 as MGHRA and CDR2 as YSYEKL. Between the trimmed V and J ends, which lost 1 base and 4 bases, there was a span of 23 bases. The CDR3 spans 18 residues. The CDR3 bases are TGCGCCAGCAGCCAAGCCCCGGCGGGCCCCGGATTTACGTACGAGCAGTACTTC. Its protein product is CASSQAPAGPGFTYEQYF.

Only a few counts were recorded for this clone. The gene calls are TRBV9 and TRBJ2-2; D is undetermined. The CDR3 is 16 amino acids. Germline CDR1 is SGDLS and CDR2 is YYNGEE. The germline V and J ends were trimmed by 3 bases and 4 bases, with 16 bases remaining between them. DNA for the CDR3: TGTGCCAGCAGCGCCAGTTACCGAAGCCTCACCGGGGAGCTGTTTTTT. It translates to CASSASYRSLTGELFF.

The genes are TRBV6-5 and TRBJ2-7; no clear D. In germline, CDR1 is MNHEY, CDR2 SVGAGI. Deletions cut 0 bases from V and 5 bases from J, with 8 bases between. The CDR3 totals 13 residues. The CDR3 bases are TGTGCCAGCAGTTACTCGCCCACAGACGAGCAGTACTTC. As protein: CASSYSPTDEQYF.

The rearrangement links TRBV10-3 to TRBJ2-7; 9 bases are a match to TRBD1. V trimming: 3 bases; J trimming: 3 bases; junction bases outside the gene matches: 6. The V gene's germline CDR1 is ENHRY and CDR2 SYGVKD. The CDR3 has 15 amino acids. The DNA for the CDR3 is TGTGCCATCAGTGACAACCGGGACAGGGTCTACGAGCAGTACTTC. Its protein is CAISDNRDRVYEQYF.

Here the CDR3 reads CASSLYPGLPNTEAFF. The CDR3 DNA sequence: TGTGCCAGCAGTTTATATCCGGGACTACCGAACACTGAAGCTTTCTTT. The gene calls are TRBV28 and TRBJ1-1; D is perhaps TRBD1 (5 bases). CDR3 length equals 16 residues. Trimming took off 1 base at V and 1 base at J, with 13 bases between the two ends. Germline CDR1 is MDHEN and CDR2 is SYDVKM.

This chain uses TRBV27 with TRBJ2-1; the match to TRBD2 covers 11 bases. The CDR3 covers 18 residues. CDR1 is MNHEY, CDR2 SMNVEV, per germline (reference sequence). The J segment lost 6 bases and the V segment lost 5 bases, leaving 15 bases of the junction unmatched. This CDR3 is CASSQMLKLAGVSNEQFF. The CDR3 region has the DNA TGTGCCAGCAGTCAAATGCTAAAACTAGCGGGAGTTAGCAATGAGCAGTTCTTC.

J is TRBJ2-7 and V is TRBV7-6; unclear D gene. Trimming shortened V by 1 base and J by 0 bases, and 13 bases separated the two germline ends. Germline CDR1 reads SGHVS; CDR2 reads FNYEAQ. CDR3 size: 16 residues. CDR3 nucleotide sequence: TGTGCCAGCAGCTTAGGAGACCCAGAAAGCTCCTACGAGCAGTACTTC. Encoded protein: CASSLGDPESSYEQYF.

This clone appeared a few times. The chain carries TRBV11-3 and TRBJ2-7; D is possibly TRBD1 (6 bases). With 6 bases removed from V and 2 bases from J, the gap between germline ends came to 17 bases. Germline V gene lookup returns CDR1 SGHNT and CDR2 YENEEA. The CDR3 extends over 15 amino acids. The CDR3 loop is CASSCRDMCPYEQYF. The CDR3 nucleotides are TGTGCCAGCAGTTGCCGGGACATGTGCCCCTACGAGCAGTACTTC. The whole variable domain, filled in from reference TRBV11-3 and TRBJ2-7, reads EAGVVQSPRYKIIEKKQPVAFWCNPISGHNTLYWYLQNLGQGPELLIRYENEEAVDDSQLPKDRFSAERLKGVDSTLKIQPAELGDSAVYLCASSCRDMCPYEQYFGPGTRLTVT.

The chain joins TRBV12-2 to TRBJ2-5; the D call TRBD1 from the table was never checked on the DNA. TRBV12-2 counts as a pseudogene. CDR3 length equals 17 residues. DNA of the CDR3: TGTGCAAGTCGCTTAGCCTCAGGGCTCGGCGGCCAAGAGACCCAGTACTTC. This gives the protein CASRLASGLGGQETQYF.

J is TRBJ2-7 and V is TRBV4-1, with TRBD2 matching 8 bases. This CDR3 region has 16 residues. V shed 1 base, J shed 3 bases, and the junction held 8 bases outside the gene matches. CDR1 is MGHRA and CDR2 is YSYEKL in the germline V gene. The chain's CDR3 is CASSQGAGVLSYEQYF. CDR3 DNA sequence: TGCGCCAGCAGCCAAGGAGCGGGAGTTCTGAGCTACGAGCAGTACTTC.

The chain has TRBV28 and TRBJ1-1; maybe TRBD1 (6 bases). Trimming removed 11 bases at V and 5 bases at J, with 18 bases between. CDR3 size: 13 residues. From germline, CDR1 is MDHEN and CDR2 SYDVKM. DNA of the CDR3: TGTGCCGCCAAGGGGGGGGGCGCAACTGAAGCTTTCTTT. As protein: CAAKGGGATEAFF.

The J gene is TRBJ2-5, the V gene TRBV5-1, with a possible D match to TRBD2 (5 bases). V lost 4 bases, J lost 5 bases, and 18 bases lay in between. This CDR3 is 15 amino acids long. From germline, CDR1 is SGHRS and CDR2 YFSETQ. CDR3 bases: TGCGCCAGCAGCCCCGATTGGGAGAGACGGGAGACCCAGTACTTC. Its translation: CASSPDWERRETQYF.

This chain joins TRBV4-3 and TRBJ2-7, with D perhaps being TRBD1 or TRBD2 (5 bases each). Germline values: CDR1 LGHNA, CDR2 YSLEER. The CDR3 contains 15 residues. The V end was cut by 4 bases, the J end by 2 bases, with 15 bases between. The CDR3 loop reads CASSPREGQTYEQYF. The CDR3 DNA follows: TGCGCCAGCAGCCCCCGTGAGGGGCAAACCTACGAGCAGTACTTC.

This clone was seen only a few times. Written as DNA, the CDR3 is TGTGCCAGCAGCCCCCCCAACACAGATACGCAGTATTTT. Protein sequence: CASSPPNTDTQYF. V and J are TRBV9 and TRBJ2-3, with D unresolved. With 4 bases removed from V and 2 bases from J, the gap between germline ends came to 8 bases. The CDR3 is 13 amino acids. Germline loops: CDR1 SGDLS, CDR2 YYNGEE.